Reported below is one T cell receptor beta chain. What it binds is not known. The data originate from a study of cytomegalovirus exposure and HLA in healthy donors. Study-wide background: The 120 or so validation repertoires, a later analysis reported, used the same platform as the 666 first-cohort repertoires. General study findings and limits: Within the 130 or so validation repertoires, first-cohort TCR clusters tended to co-occur, according to a later analysis. The listing of about 150 TCR beta chains classed them as cytomegalovirus-associated.

Generated by immunoSEQ multiplex PCR, the TCRdb table keeps only in-frame clones and is missing some. The sample gives tens of thousands of clones, just under 95% of which show up once; about 3% is in the top ten. V lost 8 bases and J 7 bases, leaving 21 bases between the germline ends. The CDR3 is made up of 14 amino acids. Sequenced: PBMCs. This clonotype originated in a man between 18 and 29 years old in good health and CMV-seronegative. The chain recombines TRBV23-1 with TRBJ2-7, with no clear D. TRBV23-1 is assigned to the ORF class and has an uncertain function. CDR3 sequence reads: CASPKPGHLWEQYF. CDR3 in DNA: TGCGCCAGCCCCAAACCTGGGCATTTGTGGGAGCAGTACTTC.